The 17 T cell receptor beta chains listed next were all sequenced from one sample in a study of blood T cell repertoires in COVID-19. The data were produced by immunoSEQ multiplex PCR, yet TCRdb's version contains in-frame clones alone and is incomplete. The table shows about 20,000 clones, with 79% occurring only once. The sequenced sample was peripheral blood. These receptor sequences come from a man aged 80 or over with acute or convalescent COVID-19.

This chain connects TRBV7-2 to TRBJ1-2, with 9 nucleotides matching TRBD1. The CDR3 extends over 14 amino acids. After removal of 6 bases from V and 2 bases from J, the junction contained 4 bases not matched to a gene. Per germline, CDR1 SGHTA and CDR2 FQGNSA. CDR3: CASSSGQGNYGYTF. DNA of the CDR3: TGTGCCAGCAGTTCGGGACAGGGAAACTATGGCTACACCTTC.

CDR3 sequence reads: CAWKIQGGRETQYF. The CDR3 DNA reads as TGTGCCTGGAAGATACAGGGGGGTCGAGAGACCCAGTACTTC. This chain joins TRBV30 and TRBJ2-5; TRBD1 aligns across 8 bases. V shed 4 bases, J shed 4 bases, and the junction held 8 bases outside the gene matches. This CDR3 comprises 14 residues. Per the germline V gene, CDR1 is GTSNPN and CDR2 is SVGIG (reference sequence). The whole variable domain, remainder taken from reference TRBV30 and TRBJ2-5, is SQTIHQWPATLVQPVGSPLSLECTVEGTSNPNLYWYRQAAGRGLQLLFYSVGIGQISSEVPQNLSASRPQDRQFILSSKKLLLSDSGFYLCAWKIQGGRETQYFGPGTRLLVL.

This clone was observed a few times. CDR3: CASSQLRDSAYEQYF. CDR3 in DNA: TGTGCCAGCAGCCAACTCCGGGACTCAGCCTACGAGCAGTACTTC. The chain carries TRBV3-1 (or the pseudogene TRBV3-2) and TRBJ2-7; D may be TRBD2 (6 bases). The CDR3 is 15 amino acids. Germline CDR1 is LGHDT and CDR2 is YNNKEL (reference sequence). V gave up 2 bases and J gave up 2 bases, with 13 bases separating them.

CDR3 residues: CASSQAGMNTIYF. The CDR3 bases are TGTGCCAGCAGCCAAGCAGGAATGAACACCATATATTTT. The chain couples TRBV14 to TRBJ1-3; D call uncertain. The V end was cut by 1 base, the J end by 7 bases, with 8 bases between. CDR3 size: 13 residues. Germline V gene data show CDR1 as SGHDN and CDR2 as FVKESK.

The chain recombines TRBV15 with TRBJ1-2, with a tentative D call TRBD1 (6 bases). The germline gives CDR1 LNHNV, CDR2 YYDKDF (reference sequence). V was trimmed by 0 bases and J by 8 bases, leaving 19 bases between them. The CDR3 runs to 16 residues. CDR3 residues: CATSRDGAGGASGYTF. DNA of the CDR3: TGTGCCACCAGCAGAGATGGGGCGGGGGGCGCATCAGGCTACACCTTC.

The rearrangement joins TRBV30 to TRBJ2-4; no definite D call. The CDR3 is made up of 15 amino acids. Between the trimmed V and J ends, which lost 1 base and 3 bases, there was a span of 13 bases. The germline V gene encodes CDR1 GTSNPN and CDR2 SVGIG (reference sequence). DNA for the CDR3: TGTGCCTGGAGTGACCCAGGTTTCGGCAAAAACATTCAGTACTTC. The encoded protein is CAWSDPGFGKNIQYF.

CDR3 amino acids: CASSPGLAGISYEQYV. CDR3 nucleotides: TGTGCCAGCAGCCCGGGACTAGCGGGGATCTCCTACGAGCAGTACGTC. J is TRBJ2-7 and V is TRBV5-6; TRBD2 matches 13 bases. Looked up from germline, CDR1 is SGHDT and CDR2 is YYEEEE. The CDR3 contains 16 residues. The junction had 4 bases not matched to a gene; V was cut back by 4 bases and J by 0 bases.

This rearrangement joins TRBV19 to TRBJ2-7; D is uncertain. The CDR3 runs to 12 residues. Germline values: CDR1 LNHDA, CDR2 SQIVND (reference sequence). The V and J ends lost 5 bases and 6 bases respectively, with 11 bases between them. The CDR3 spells CASSLGGGEQYF. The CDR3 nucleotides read TGTGCCAGTAGTTTAGGCGGCGGCGAGCAGTACTTC.

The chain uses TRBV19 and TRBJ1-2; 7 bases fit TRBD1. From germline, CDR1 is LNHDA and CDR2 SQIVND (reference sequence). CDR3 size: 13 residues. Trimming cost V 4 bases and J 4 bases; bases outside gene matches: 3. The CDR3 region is CASSNRDSYGYTF. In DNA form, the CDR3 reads TGTGCCAGTAGTAACCGGGACAGCTATGGCTACACCTTC.

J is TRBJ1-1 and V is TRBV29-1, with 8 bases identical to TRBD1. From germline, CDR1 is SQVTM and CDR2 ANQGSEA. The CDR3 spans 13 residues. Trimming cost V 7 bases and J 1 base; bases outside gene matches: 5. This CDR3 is CSAGQGSNTEAFF. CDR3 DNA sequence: TGCAGCGCCGGACAGGGATCGAACACTGAAGCTTTCTTT.

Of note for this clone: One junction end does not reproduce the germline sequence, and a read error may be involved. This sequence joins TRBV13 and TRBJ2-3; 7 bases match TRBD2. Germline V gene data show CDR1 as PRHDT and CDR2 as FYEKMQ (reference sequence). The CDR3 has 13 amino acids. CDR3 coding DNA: TGTGCCAGCAGCTCCTCCCGGACTAGTCTTCTTGATTTT. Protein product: CASSSSRTSLLDF.

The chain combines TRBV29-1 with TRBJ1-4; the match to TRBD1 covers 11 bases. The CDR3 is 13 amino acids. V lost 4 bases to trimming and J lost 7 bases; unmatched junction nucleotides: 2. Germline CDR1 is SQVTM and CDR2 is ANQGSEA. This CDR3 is CSVVDRGREKLFF. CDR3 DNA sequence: TGCAGCGTTGTGGACAGGGGGCGTGAAAAACTGTTTTTT.

The CDR3 region has the DNA TGTGCCAGCAGCCGGAAGACAGGGGTGGGAACTGAAGCTTTCTTT. As protein: CASSRKTGVGTEAFF. The rearrangement joins TRBV5-6 to TRBJ1-1; 8 bases align to TRBD1. The ends lost 4 bases at V and 5 bases at J; junction bases unmatched: 10. The CDR3 is 15 residues long. Per the germline V gene, CDR1 is SGHDT and CDR2 is YYEEEE. The full variable domain, completed using reference TRBV5-6 and TRBJ1-1, is DAGVTQSPTHLIKTRGQQVTLRCSPKSGHDTVSWYQQALGQGPQFIFQYYEEEERQRGNFPDRFSGHQFPNYSSELNVNALLLGDSALYLCASSRKTGVGTEAFFGQGTRLTVV.

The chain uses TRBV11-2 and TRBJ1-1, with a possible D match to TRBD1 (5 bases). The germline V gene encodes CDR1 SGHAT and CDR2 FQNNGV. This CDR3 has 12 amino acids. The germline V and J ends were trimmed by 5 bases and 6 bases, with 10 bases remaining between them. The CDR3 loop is CASSPRASEAFF. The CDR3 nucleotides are TGTGCCAGCAGCCCCAGGGCATCTGAAGCTTTCTTT.

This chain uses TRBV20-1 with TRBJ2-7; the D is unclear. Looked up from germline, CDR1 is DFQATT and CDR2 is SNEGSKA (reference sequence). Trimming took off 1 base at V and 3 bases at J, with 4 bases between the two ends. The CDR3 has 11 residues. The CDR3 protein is CSARGDYEQYV. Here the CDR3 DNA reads TGCAGTGCTAGAGGAGACTACGAGCAGTACGTC.

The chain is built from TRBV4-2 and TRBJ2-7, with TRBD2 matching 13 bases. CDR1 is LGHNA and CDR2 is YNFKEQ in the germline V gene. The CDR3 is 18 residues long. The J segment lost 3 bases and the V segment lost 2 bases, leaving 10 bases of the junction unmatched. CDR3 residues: CASSQKAGTSGKDYEQYF. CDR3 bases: TGTGCCAGCAGCCAAAAAGCCGGGACTAGCGGGAAAGACTACGAGCAGTACTTC.

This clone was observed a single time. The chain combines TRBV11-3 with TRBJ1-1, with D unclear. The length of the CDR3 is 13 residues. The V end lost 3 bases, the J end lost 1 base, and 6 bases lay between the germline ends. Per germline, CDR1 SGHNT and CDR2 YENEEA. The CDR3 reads CASSFQENTEAFF. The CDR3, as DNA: TGTGCCAGCAGCTTTCAGGAGAACACTGAAGCTTTCTTT.